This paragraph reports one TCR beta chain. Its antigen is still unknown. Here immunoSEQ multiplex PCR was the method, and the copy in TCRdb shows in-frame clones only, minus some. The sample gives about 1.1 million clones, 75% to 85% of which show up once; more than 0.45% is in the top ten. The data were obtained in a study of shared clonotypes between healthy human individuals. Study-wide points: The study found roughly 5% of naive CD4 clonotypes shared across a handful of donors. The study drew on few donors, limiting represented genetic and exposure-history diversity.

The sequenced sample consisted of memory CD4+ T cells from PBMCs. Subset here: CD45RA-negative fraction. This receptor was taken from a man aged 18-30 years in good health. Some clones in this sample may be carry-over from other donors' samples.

Here the CDR3 reads CSVQGGGEQYF. CDR3 DNA sequence: TGCAGTGTCCAGGGTGGAGGCGAGCAGTACTTC. The rearrangement joins TRBV20-1 to TRBJ2-7; either TRBD1 or TRBD2 may fit D (5 bases each). The CDR3 has 11 residues. Trimming shortened V by 7 bases and J by 6 bases, and 13 bases separated the two germline ends. Germline V CDR1 and CDR2: DFQATT, SNEGSKA (reference sequence).